One and the same sample provided the 8 T cell receptor beta chains below, sequenced in a study of CD8 T cells in ankylosing spondylitis. A single record per CDR3 protein comes from TCRdb applying MiXCR to the 5' RACE reads. The sample consists of 650,000 to 800,000 distinct CDR3 sequences, roughly 19% of them appearing once. Their specific antigens are unknown. Study outcomes and limitations: Ankylosing spondylitis blood seemed to carry a telltale TCR beta motif made of eight highly homologous variants.

The material sequenced was blood, either unsorted or a sorted T cell fraction (not recorded which). These receptors originate from a male donor with ankylosing spondylitis.

This clonotype was observed a few times. The rearrangement uses TRBV7-3 and TRBJ2-3; 15 bases line up with TRBD2. The CDR3 has 18 residues. After removal of 1 base from V and 5 bases from J, the junction contained 7 bases not matched to a gene. Germline V gene lookup returns CDR1 SGHTA and CDR2 FQGTGA. Here the CDR3 reads CASSLIPGLAGGGDTQYF. The CDR3 DNA sequence: TGTGCCAGCAGCTTAATACCGGGACTAGCGGGAGGTGGAGATACGCAGTATTTT. The full variable domain, rest sourced from reference TRBV7-3 and TRBJ2-3, is GAGVSQTPSNKVTEKGKYVELRCDPISGHTALYWYRQSLGQGPEFLIYFQGTGAADDSGLPNDRFFAVRPEGSVSTLKIQRTERGDSAVYLCASSLIPGLAGGGDTQYFGPGTRLTVL.

Here the CDR3 reads CASSLWGFSGEQYF. The CDR3 nucleotides read TGTGCCAGCAGCTTGTGGGGGTTTTCAGGGGAGCAGTACTTC. This sequence joins TRBV7-2 and TRBJ2-7; D may match TRBD1 or TRBD2 (5 bases each). With 3 bases removed from V and 7 bases from J, the gap between germline ends came to 16 bases. This CDR3 is 14 amino acids long. Germline V lookup: CDR1 SGHTA, CDR2 FQGNSA.

A few counts support this clonotype. The rearrangement uses TRBV7-2 and TRBJ1-2, with unresolved D. The CDR3 covers 14 residues. The V gene lost 1 base and the J gene lost 5 bases, with 11 bases spanning the gap. Germline V gene sequence: CDR1 SGHTA, CDR2 FQGNSA. This CDR3 reads CASSLGAVEYGYTF. The CDR3 DNA sequence: TGTGCCAGCAGCTTAGGGGCAGTCGAGTATGGCTACACCTTC.

The sample holds a few counts of this clonotype. This rearrangement joins TRBV29-1 to TRBJ2-7; D may be TRBD1 or TRBD2 (5 bases each). CDR3 size: 13 residues. V was cut by 7 bases and J by 3 bases, with 16 bases left in between. Germline lookup yields CDR1 SQVTM and CDR2 ANQGSEA. DNA of the CDR3: TGCAGCGCCACGGTGGTGGGGGACTACGAGCAGTACTTC. Amino acid sequence: CSATVVGDYEQYF.

Many counts were recorded for this clonotype. Written as DNA, the CDR3 is TGTGCCAGCAGTGAATCCCCGGGACACAGGGGTGGCTACACCTTC. Its translation is CASSESPGHRGGYTF. The chain carries TRBV25-1 and TRBJ1-2; TRBD1 agrees at 7 bases. Looked up from germline, CDR1 is MGHDK and CDR2 is SYGVNS. There are 15 residues in the CDR3. V gave up 1 base and J gave up 7 bases; unmatched junction bases: 9.

This chain connects TRBV7-8 to TRBJ1-1, with D possibly TRBD1 on 6 matching bases. From germline, CDR1 is SGHVS and CDR2 FQNEAQ. V dropped 1 base and J dropped 3 bases, with 15 bases sitting between them. The length of the CDR3 is 16 residues. In DNA form, the CDR3 reads TGTGCCAGCAGCTTAGAGATGAGGGGGTTGTACACTGAAGCTTTCTTT. Its protein product is CASSLEMRGLYTEAFF.

The V call is TRBV29-1, the J call TRBJ1-2; the match to TRBD1 covers 7 bases. V lost 7 bases to trimming and J lost 3 bases; unmatched junction nucleotides: 8. CDR1 is SQVTM and CDR2 is ANQGSEA in the germline V gene. The CDR3 totals 13 residues. This CDR3 reads CSGLTGTDYGYTF. DNA of the CDR3: TGCAGCGGACTCACCGGGACAGACTATGGCTACACCTTC.

The chain joins TRBV29-1 to TRBJ1-1; D might be TRBD1 (5 bases). Germline values: CDR1 SQVTM, CDR2 ANQGSEA. V lost 3 bases, J lost 3 bases, and 14 bases lay in between. This CDR3 region has 14 residues. CDR3 amino acids: CSVDPGTLDTEAFF. The CDR3 DNA sequence: TGCAGCGTTGACCCCGGGACTTTGGACACTGAAGCTTTCTTT. Supplemented by reference TRBV29-1 and TRBJ1-1, the full variable domain reads SAVISQKPSRDICQRGTSLTIQCQVDSQVTMMFWYRQQPGQSLTLIATANQGSEATYESGFVIDKFPISRPNLTFSTLTVSNMSPEDSSIYLCSVDPGTLDTEAFFGQGTRLTVV.